This TCR beta chain was sequenced in a study of molecular identifiers for immune sequencing clone quantification. This clonotype was counted ten times or more. Its antigen is unidentified. Isolation of naive CD8 T cells was achieved by sorting on a CD8+CD4-CCR7+CD45RA+ phenotype. In TCRdb, the PCR reads were re-called with MiXCR into one record per CDR3 protein. The table has some 65,000 distinct CDR3 sequences, about 18% seen once. Notes on the study in general: Effector cells had over 98% of their molecules in clones above 20 RNA copies, while naive cells had under 1%.

V dropped 0 bases and J dropped 2 bases, with 12 bases sitting between them. This CDR3 is built from 16 residues. Germline CDR1 reads SGHNT; CDR2 reads YYREEE (reference sequence). Sequencing was performed on naive CD8+ T cells from blood, with Jurkat cell RNA spiked in. Documented subset: FACS-sorted CD8+CD4-CCR7+CD45RA+ naive T cells. This sequence was found in a human donor in good health. Some libraries in this study had Jurkat cell RNA spiked in. This sequence joins TRBV5-4 and TRBJ2-1; D perhaps matches TRBD2 (5 bases). CDR3 loop: CASSLADGVAYNEQFF. The DNA for the CDR3 is TGTGCCAGCAGCTTGGCCGACGGGGTTGCCTACAATGAGCAGTTCTTC. The full variable domain, its missing parts supplied by reference TRBV5-4 and TRBJ2-1, is ETGVTQSPTHLIKTRGQQVTLRCSSQSGHNTVSWYQQALGQGPQFIFQYYREEENGRGNFPPRFSGLQFPNYSSELNVNALELDDSALYLCASSLADGVAYNEQFFGPGTRLTVL.